Listed here are 10 T cell receptor beta chains from one sample, sequenced in a study of cytomegalovirus exposure and HLA in healthy donors (dated by TCRdb to 2017 to 2019). The method behind the library was the immunoSEQ multiplex PCR assay. For the multiplex PCR, a mixture combining 60 forward primers for TCR Vbeta segments and 13 reverse primers for TCR Jbeta segments was used. TCRdb carries this immuneACCESS record with in-frame sequences only. Its versions omit some clonotypes, under half of them owing to an unresolved V gene in the studies checked, with the rest unexplained. Within this sample are 200,000 to 250,000 clones, with more than 70% of them counted one time only. The ten top clones hold 1% to 1.5% of the sample. Sequenced: PBMCs. The receptors were gathered from a human donor in good health.

The chain is built from TRBV5-6 and TRBJ2-2, with TRBD2 matching over 7 bases. Germline V gene sequence: CDR1 SGHDT, CDR2 YYEEEE. V lost 1 base to trimming and J lost 2 bases; unmatched junction nucleotides: 8. CDR3 length: 17 residues. CDR3 bases: TGTGCCAGCAGCTTGTCCTTAACTAGCGTCAACACCGGGGAGCTGTTTTTT. The encoded protein is CASSLSLTSVNTGELFF.

The J gene is TRBJ2-6, the V gene TRBV9, with 9 bases lining up with TRBD2. The germline CDR1 and CDR2 sequences are SGDLS and YYNGEE. The length of the CDR3 is 18 residues. With 0 bases clipped from V and 2 bases from J, the junction kept 6 bases outside the gene matches. Written as DNA, the CDR3 is TGTGCCAGCAGCGTAGCGGCGGGAGGGGTGGCTGGGGCCAACGTCCTGACTTTC. It codes for CASSVAAGGVAGANVLTF.

The V and J genes are TRBV5-1 and TRBJ2-1, with D possibly TRBD2 on 6 matching bases. CDR3 length equals 17 residues. V lost 0 bases and J 7 bases, leaving 20 bases between the germline ends. CDR1 and CDR2 from the germline V gene are SGHRS and YFSETQ. Written as DNA, the CDR3 is TGCGCCAGCAGCTTGGGAATCGGGGGTTTGACGGGGAATGAGCAGTTCTTC. Protein product: CASSLGIGGLTGNEQFF. Looking up the rest from reference TRBV5-1 and TRBJ2-1 gives the full variable domain: KAGVTQTPRYLIKTRGQQVTLSCSPISGHRSVSWYQQTPGQGLQFLFEYFSETQRNKGNFPGRFSGRQFSNSRSEMNVSTLELGDSALYLCASSLGIGGLTGNEQFFGPGTRLTVL.

V usage is TRBV6-5 and J usage is TRBJ1-2; 8 bases match TRBD1. V was clipped by 4 bases and J by 7 bases; unmatched bases: 14. The CDR3 length is 16 residues. The germline V gene encodes CDR1 MNHEY and CDR2 SVGAGI. The CDR3 nucleotides are TGTGCCAGCAGTTCGAAGGAGACTCGGACAGGGTTTGGCTACACCTTC. It is translated as CASSSKETRTGFGYTF.

This chain joins TRBV18 and TRBJ1-2, with 8 bases lining up with TRBD1. Germline lookup yields CDR1 KGHSH and CDR2 LQKENI. With V trimmed by 2 bases and J by 5 bases, 7 bases remained unmatched. There are 15 residues in the CDR3. The CDR3, as DNA: TGTGCCAGCTCACCAAGAGTGGACAGGGTGTATGGCTACACCTTC. Amino acids: CASSPRVDRVYGYTF. Combining the CDR3 with reference TRBV18 and TRBJ1-2 gives the whole variable domain NAGVMQNPRHLVRRRGQEARLRCSPMKGHSHVYWYRQLPEEGLKFMVYLQKENIIDESGMPKERFSAEFPKEGPSILRIQQVVRGDSAAYFCASSPRVDRVYGYTFGSGTRLTVV.

This clone was seen once. The V gene is TRBV7-6, the J gene TRBJ2-1; 10 bases align to TRBD1. This CDR3 region has 14 residues. With V trimmed by 1 base and J by 7 bases, 1 base remained unmatched. CDR1 is SGHVS, CDR2 FNYEAQ, per germline. CDR3 residues: CASSLGQGANEQFF. CDR3 nucleotides: TGTGCCAGCAGCTTAGGACAGGGGGCGAATGAGCAGTTCTTC.

The V call is TRBV6-1, the J call TRBJ1-5; 7 nucleotides match TRBD1. V was pared by 10 bases and J by 5 bases, with 8 bases of the junction left unmatched. Germline V gene data show CDR1 as MNHNS and CDR2 as SASEGT. The CDR3 spans 13 residues. This CDR3 is CATQQGNDQPQHF. The CDR3 DNA reads TGTGCCACGCAACAGGGGAACGATCAGCCCCAGCATTTT.

The rearrangement links TRBV25-1 to TRBJ2-1; a weak D match, TRBD2 (5 bases). The CDR3 totals 15 residues. The V end lost 6 bases, the J end lost 1 base, and 13 bases lay between the germline ends. The V gene's germline CDR1 is MGHDK and CDR2 SYGVNS. The CDR3, as DNA: TGTGCCAGCAGCGTAAAAACGGGATCCTACAATGAGCAGTTCTTC. Its protein is CASSVKTGSYNEQFF. Based on the CDR3 plus reference TRBV25-1 and TRBJ2-1, the full variable domain is EADIYQTPRYLVIGTGKKITLECSQTMGHDKMYWYQQDPGMELHLIHYSYGVNSTEKGDLSSESTVSRIRTEHFPLTLESARPSHTSQYLCASSVKTGSYNEQFFGPGTRLTVL.

V and J are TRBV27 and TRBJ2-7; perhaps TRBD2 as D (6 bases). The CDR3 totals 15 residues. Germline V gene data show CDR1 as MNHEY and CDR2 as SMNVEV (reference sequence). V lost 6 bases to trimming and J lost 0 bases, with 15 bases between them. The CDR3 sequence: CASSLSGEISYEQYF. CDR3 sequence (DNA): TGTGCCAGCAGCCTTAGCGGAGAGATCTCCTACGAGCAGTACTTC.

This chain links TRBV6-4 with TRBJ2-7; 8 positions match TRBD2. V was clipped by 10 bases and J by 3 bases; unmatched bases: 5. CDR1 and CDR2 (germline): MRHNA, SNTAGT. CDR3 size: 12 residues. The chain's CDR3 is CAISGSHYEQYF. The CDR3 DNA reads as TGTGCCATAAGCGGGAGCCACTACGAGCAGTACTTC.